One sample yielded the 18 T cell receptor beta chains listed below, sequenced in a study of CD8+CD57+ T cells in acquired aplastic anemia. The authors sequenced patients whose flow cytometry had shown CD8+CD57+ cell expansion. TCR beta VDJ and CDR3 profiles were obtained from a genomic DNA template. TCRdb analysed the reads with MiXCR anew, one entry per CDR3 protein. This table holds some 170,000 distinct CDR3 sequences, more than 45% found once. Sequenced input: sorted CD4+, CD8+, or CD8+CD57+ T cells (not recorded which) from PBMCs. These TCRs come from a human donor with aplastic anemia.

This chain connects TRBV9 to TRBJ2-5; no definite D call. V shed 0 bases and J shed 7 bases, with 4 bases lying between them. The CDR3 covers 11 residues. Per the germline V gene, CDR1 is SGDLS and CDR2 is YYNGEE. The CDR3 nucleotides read TGTGCCAGCAGCGTAGGGGGGACCCAGTACTTC. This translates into CASSVGGTQYF.

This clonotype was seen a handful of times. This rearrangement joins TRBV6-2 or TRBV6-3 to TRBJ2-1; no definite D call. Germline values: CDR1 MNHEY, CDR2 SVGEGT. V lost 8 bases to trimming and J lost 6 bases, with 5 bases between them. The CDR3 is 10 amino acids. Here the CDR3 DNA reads TGTGCCAGCGGTCCCAATGAGCAGTTCTTC. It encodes CASGPNEQFF.

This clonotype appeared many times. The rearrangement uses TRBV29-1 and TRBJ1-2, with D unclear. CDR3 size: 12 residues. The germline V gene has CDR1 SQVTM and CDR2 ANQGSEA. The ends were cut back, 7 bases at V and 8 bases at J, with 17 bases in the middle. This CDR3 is CSAGRGKEGYTF. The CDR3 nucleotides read TGCAGCGCCGGGCGGGGAAAGGAAGGCTACACCTTC.

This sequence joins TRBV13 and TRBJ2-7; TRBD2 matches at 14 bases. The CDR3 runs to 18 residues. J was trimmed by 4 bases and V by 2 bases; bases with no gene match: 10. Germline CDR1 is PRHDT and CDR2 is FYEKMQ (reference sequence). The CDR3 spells CASSLLTSGGALPYEQYF. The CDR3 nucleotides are TGTGCCAGCAGCTTACTGACTAGCGGGGGGGCTCTTCCGTACGAGCAGTACTTC.

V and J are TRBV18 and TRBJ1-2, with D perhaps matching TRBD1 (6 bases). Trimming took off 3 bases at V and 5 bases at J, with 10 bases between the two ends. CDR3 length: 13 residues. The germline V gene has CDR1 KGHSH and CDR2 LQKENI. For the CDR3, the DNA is TGTGCCAGCTCACCCTTAGGGGGGTATGGCTACACCTTC. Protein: CASSPLGGYGYTF. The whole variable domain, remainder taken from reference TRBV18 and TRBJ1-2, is NAGVMQNPRHLVRRRGQEARLRCSPMKGHSHVYWYRQLPEEGLKFMVYLQKENIIDESGMPKERFSAEFPKEGPSILRIQQVVRGDSAAYFCASSPLGGYGYTFGSGTRLTVV.

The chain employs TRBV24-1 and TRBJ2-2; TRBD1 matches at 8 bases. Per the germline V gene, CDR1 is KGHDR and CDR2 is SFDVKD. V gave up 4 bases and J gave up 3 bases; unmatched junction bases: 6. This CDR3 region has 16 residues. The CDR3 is CATSESTGEDTGELFF. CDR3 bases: TGTGCCACCAGTGAGTCGACAGGGGAGGACACCGGGGAGCTGTTTTTT.

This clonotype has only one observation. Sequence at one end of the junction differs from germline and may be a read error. The CDR3 is CASSQQFGPSGNSIYF. The CDR3, as DNA: TGCGCCAGCAGCCAACAGTTCGGCCCCTCTGGAAACTCCATATACTTT. The chain combines TRBV4-1 with TRBJ1-3; D is ambiguous. The CDR3 consists of 16 residues. The V gene's germline CDR1 is MGHRA and CDR2 YSYEKL.

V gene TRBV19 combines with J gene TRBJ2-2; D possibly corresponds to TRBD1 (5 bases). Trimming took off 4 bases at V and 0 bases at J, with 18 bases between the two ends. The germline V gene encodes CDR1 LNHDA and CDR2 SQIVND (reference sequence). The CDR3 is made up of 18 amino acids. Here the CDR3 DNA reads TGTGCCAGTAGTACCCCACGGACATTCGCCACGAACACCGGGGAGCTGTTTTTT. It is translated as CASSTPRTFATNTGELFF.

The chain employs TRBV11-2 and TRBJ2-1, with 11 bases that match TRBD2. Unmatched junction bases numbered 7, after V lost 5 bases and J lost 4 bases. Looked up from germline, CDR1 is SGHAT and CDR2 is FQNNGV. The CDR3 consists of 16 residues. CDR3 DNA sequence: TGTGCCAGCAGCCCTACGGGACTAGCGGATTACAATGAGCAGTTCTTC. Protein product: CASSPTGLADYNEQFF.

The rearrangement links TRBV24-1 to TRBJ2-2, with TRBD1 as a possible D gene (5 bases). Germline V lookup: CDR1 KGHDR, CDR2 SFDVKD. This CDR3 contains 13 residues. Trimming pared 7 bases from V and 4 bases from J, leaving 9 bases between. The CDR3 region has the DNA TGTGCCACCAGCCCAGGGATCACCGGGGAGCTGTTTTTT. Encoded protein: CATSPGITGELFF.

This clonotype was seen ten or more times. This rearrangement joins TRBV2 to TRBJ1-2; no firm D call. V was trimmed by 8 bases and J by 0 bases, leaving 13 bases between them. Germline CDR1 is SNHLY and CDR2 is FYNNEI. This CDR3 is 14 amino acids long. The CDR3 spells CASRGGVANYGYTF. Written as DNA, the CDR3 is TGTGCCAGCCGCGGTGGGGTTGCTAACTATGGCTACACCTTC.

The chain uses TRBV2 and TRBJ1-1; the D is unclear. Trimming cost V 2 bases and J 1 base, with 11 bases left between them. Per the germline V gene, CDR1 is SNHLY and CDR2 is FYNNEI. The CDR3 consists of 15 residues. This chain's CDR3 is CASSELQHQNTEAFF. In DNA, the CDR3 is TGTGCCAGCAGTGAACTGCAGCATCAGAACACTGAAGCTTTCTTT. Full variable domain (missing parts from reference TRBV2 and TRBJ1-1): EPEVTQTPSHQVTQMGQEVILRCVPISNHLYFYWYRQILGQKVEFLVSFYNNEISEKSEIFDDQFSVERPDGSNFTLKIRSTKLEDSAMYFCASSELQHQNTEAFFGQGTRLTVV.

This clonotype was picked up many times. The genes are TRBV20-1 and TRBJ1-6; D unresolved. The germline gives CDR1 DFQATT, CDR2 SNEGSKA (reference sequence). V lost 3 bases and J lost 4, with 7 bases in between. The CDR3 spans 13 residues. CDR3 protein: CSASTEYNSPLHF. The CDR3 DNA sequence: TGCAGTGCTAGTACAGAATATAATTCACCCCTCCACTTT.

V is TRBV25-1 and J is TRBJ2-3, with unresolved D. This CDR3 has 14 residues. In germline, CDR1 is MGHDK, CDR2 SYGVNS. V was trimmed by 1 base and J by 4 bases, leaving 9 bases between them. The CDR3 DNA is TGTGCCAGCAGTGAATTACGGAACGCAGATACGCAGTATTTT. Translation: CASSELRNADTQYF. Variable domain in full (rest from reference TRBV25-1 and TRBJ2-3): EADIYQTPRYLVIGTGKKITLECSQTMGHDKMYWYQQDPGMELHLIHYSYGVNSTEKGDLSSESTVSRIRTEHFPLTLESARPSHTSQYLCASSELRNADTQYFGPGTRLTVL.

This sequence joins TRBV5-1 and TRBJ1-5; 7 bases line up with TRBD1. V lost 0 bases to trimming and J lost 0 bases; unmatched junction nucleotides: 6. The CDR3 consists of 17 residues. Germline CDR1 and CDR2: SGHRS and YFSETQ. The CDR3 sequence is CASSLAPGGSSNQPQHF. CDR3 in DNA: TGCGCCAGCAGCTTGGCCCCAGGGGGGTCTAGCAATCAGCCCCAGCATTTT. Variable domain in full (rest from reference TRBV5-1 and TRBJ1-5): KAGVTQTPRYLIKTRGQQVTLSCSPISGHRSVSWYQQTPGQGLQFLFEYFSETQRNKGNFPGRFSGRQFSNSRSEMNVSTLELGDSALYLCASSLAPGGSSNQPQHFGDGTRLSIL.

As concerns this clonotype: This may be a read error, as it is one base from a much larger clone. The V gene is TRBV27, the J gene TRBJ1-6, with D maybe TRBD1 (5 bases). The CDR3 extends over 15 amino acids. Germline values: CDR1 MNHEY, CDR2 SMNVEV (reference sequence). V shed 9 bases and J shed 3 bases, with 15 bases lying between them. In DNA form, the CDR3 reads TGTGCCAGTCAGGGCGAGACAGTCTATAATTCACCCCTCCACTTT. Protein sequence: CASQGETVYNSPLHF.

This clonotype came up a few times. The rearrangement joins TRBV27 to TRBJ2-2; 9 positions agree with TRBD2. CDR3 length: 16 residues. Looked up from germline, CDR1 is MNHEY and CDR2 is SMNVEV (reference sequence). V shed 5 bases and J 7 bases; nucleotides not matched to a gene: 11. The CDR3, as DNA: TGTGCCAGCAGTCTACAAGCGGGGGGTCTTTACGGGGAGCTGTTTTTT. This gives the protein CASSLQAGGLYGELFF.

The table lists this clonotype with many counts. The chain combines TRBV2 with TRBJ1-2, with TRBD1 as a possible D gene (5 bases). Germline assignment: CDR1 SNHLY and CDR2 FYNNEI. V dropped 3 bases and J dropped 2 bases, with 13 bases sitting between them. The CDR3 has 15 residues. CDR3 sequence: CASSDGWGPNYGYTF. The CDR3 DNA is TGTGCCAGCAGTGATGGATGGGGCCCCAACTATGGCTACACCTTC.